This TCR beta chain came from a study of STAT5B mutations in CD4+ large granular lymphocyte leukemia. The CDR3 length is 12 residues. V lost 7 bases and J 4 bases, leaving 10 bases between the germline ends. Healthy controls were blood donor buffy coats. The survey-level immunoSEQ assay was used. Profiled with immunoSEQ multiplex PCR; TCRdb holds only in-frame clones, not every one. The data hold over 20,000 clones, with approximately 80% observed a single time. The TCR sequence derives from a human donor in good health. This sequence joins TRBV6-7 and TRBJ1-2; D possibly corresponds to TRBD1 (5 bases). TRBV6-7 is flagged as an ORF with uncertain function. Sequencing input: CD4+ T cells from blood buffy coats. Written as DNA, the CDR3 is TGTGCCAGCAAAGACAGTAGCTATGGCTACACCTTC. Residues: CASKDSSYGYTF.